This TCR beta chain is from a study of blood T cells in healthy people across ages. Study-wide results and caveats: Diversity of TCR beta correlated strongly with naive T cell percentage.

The use of a sample-barcoded 5' primer and a J-beta primer mix characterized a second PCR of roughly 7 to 11 cycles. Using its own MiXCR run on the 5' RACE reads, TCRdb lists one record per CDR3 protein. Here the sample spans about 680,000 distinct CDR3 sequences, about 52% being singletons. The table lists this clonotype with many counts. What it recognizes is unknown. V gave up 6 bases and J gave up 7 bases; unmatched junction bases: 8. Germline V gene data show CDR1 as MRHNA and CDR2 as SNTAGT. CDR3 size: 15 residues. The V call is TRBV6-4, the J call TRBJ2-1, with 11 positions matching TRBD2. This clonotype was obtained from a woman aged 55 to 70 in good health. The sample consisted of blood. Here the CDR3 DNA reads TGTGCCAGCAGACCTATAGCGGGAGGGGGAAATGAGCAGTTCTTC. Translation gives CASRPIAGGGNEQFF.